The clone carrying this T cell receptor (beta chain) occurred a few times. Its target is not known. The sample belongs to a study of beta chain features in type 1 diabetes. General study points: VDJ junctions from type 1 diabetes patients carried fewer insertions and larger deletions. Type 1 diabetes patients had TCRB CDR3s that were shorter (moderately but significantly so) in all four CD4+ subsets.

As every portion of the isolated RNA was reverse transcribed, the sequencing read expressed TCRB transcripts. TCRdb keeps only in-frame clones here, not all; method: immunoSEQ multiplex PCR. Of about 330,000 clones listed, approximately 9.9% are singletons. This CDR3 has 15 residues. Germline loops: CDR1 LNHDA, CDR2 SQIVND (reference sequence). V lost 8 bases and J lost 6; bases outside the gene matches: 13. This clonotype was obtained from a woman younger than 45 in good health. The chain recombines TRBV19 with TRBJ2-1; TRBD1 matches 7 bases. The sample comprised naive CD4+ T cells from blood. In nucleotides, the CDR3 is TGTGCCAGTCGAACCGACAGGGCTATTAGCAATGAGCAGTTCTTC. Amino acids: CASRTDRAISNEQFF.